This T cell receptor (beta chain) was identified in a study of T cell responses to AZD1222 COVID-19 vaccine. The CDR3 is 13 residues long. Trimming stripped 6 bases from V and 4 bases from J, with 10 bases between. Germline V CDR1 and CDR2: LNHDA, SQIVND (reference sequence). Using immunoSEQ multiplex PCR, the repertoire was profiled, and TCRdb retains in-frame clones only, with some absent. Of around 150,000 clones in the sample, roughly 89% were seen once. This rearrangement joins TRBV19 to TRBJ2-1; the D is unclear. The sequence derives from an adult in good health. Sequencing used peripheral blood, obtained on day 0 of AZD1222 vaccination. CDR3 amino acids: CASRGSPYNEQFF. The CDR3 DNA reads TGTGCCAGTAGGGGCTCGCCATACAATGAGCAGTTCTTC. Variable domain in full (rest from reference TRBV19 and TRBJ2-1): DGGITQSPKYLFRKEGQNVTLSCEQNLNHDAMYWYRQDPGQGLRLIYYSQIVNDFQKGDIAEGYSVSREKKESFPLTVTSAQKNPTAFYLCASRGSPYNEQFFGPGTRLTVL.